A selection of T cell receptor beta chains follows, all from one sample in a study of cytomegalovirus exposure and HLA in healthy donors. Generated by immunoSEQ multiplex PCR, the TCRdb table keeps only in-frame clones and is missing some. The sample holds about 110,000 clones, roughly 67% seen once. The sequencing sample was made of PBMCs. The source is a middle-aged man in good health and CMV-seronegative. Each CDR3 is given with its conserved first and last residue. The D gene is left open where the match is weak. Clone size is not always given. Where it is, it says once, few, many or a class for expanded clones.

v_call,j_call,clone_size,d_call,cdr3_nt,cdr3_aa
TRBV19,TRBJ1-2,.,.,TGTGCCAGTAGTATAGATAGGGGTTTCGGCGGCTACACCTTC,CASSIDRGFGGYTF
TRBV7-3,TRBJ2-1,.,TRBD2,TGTGCCAGCAGCTTAGGGCTAGCGGGGGATGAGCAGTTCTTC,CASSLGLAGDEQFF
TRBV29-1,TRBJ2-5,.,TRBD1,TGCAGCGTTGAACCGTACAGGGGAGAGACCCAGTACTTC,CSVEPYRGETQYF
TRBV27,TRBJ1-3,once,TRBD1,TGTGCCAGCAGTCTAACTCACCCTAGGGGGCCTGGAAACACCATATATTTT,CASSLTHPRGPGNTIYF
TRBV14,TRBJ2-7,.,.,TGTGCCAGCAGCCCCCTGGCCAACAGGGTGGAGCAGTACTTC,CASSPLANRVEQYF
TRBV27,TRBJ2-5,.,TRBD2,TGTGCCAGCAGATCACTAGCGGGGGGGAGAGAGACCCAGTACTTC,CASRSLAGGRETQYF
TRBV5-1,TRBJ2-3,few,TRBD2,TGCGCCAGCAGCTTAAGGACTAGCGGGGCGACAGATACGCAGTATTTT,CASSLRTSGATDTQYF
TRBV11-2,TRBJ2-3,.,TRBD2,TGTGCCAGCAGCTCAGAGCTAACGGGACTAAGGGCCACAGATACGCAGTATTTT,CASSSELTGLRATDTQYF
TRBV5-4,TRBJ2-7,.,.,TGTGCCAGCAGCCCAGGGGCCTCCTACGAGCAGTACTTC,CASSPGASYEQYF
TRBV27,TRBJ1-2,once,TRBD1,TGTGCCAGCAGGACCCAGGGGGTTAATGGCTACACCTTC,CASRTQGVNGYTF
TRBV27,TRBJ1-2,.,TRBD1,TGTGCCAGCAGCCAGGGACAGCGAAGCTACACCTTC,CASSQGQRSYTF
TRBV7-9,TRBJ2-7,.,TRBD1,TGTGCCAGCAGCCTCGGACCGGGACAGGGGAATCGCGAGCAGTACTTC,CASSLGPGQGNREQYF
TRBV6-6,TRBJ1-5,.,.,TGTGCCAGCAGTTACTCGTTCGGAGAGAATCAGCCCCAGCATTTT,CASSYSFGENQPQHF
TRBV7-6,TRBJ2-1,.,.,TGTGCCAGCAGCTTAGTCGAGCAAGCCAATGAGCAGTTCTTC,CASSLVEQANEQFF
TRBV6-1,TRBJ1-1,.,TRBD1,TGTGCCAGCAGTGAGACAGGGCCGAACACTGAAGCTTTCTTT,CASSETGPNTEAFF
TRBV30,TRBJ1-1,.,.,TGTGCCTGGATTCGGACAGTCCGGGACACTGAAGCTTTCTTT,CAWIRTVRDTEAFF
TRBV9,TRBJ2-7,few,TRBD2,TGTGCCAGCAGCCCCGCCGGGACTAGAGGCGAGCAGTACTTC,CASSPAGTRGEQYF
TRBV19,TRBJ2-7,few,TRBD1,TGTGCCAGTAGTAACGGACAGGGGCCGAACGAGCAGTACTTC,CASSNGQGPNEQYF
TRBV7-2,TRBJ2-7,.,TRBD2,TGTGCCAGCAGCTTAGTAGCGGGGGGGCCTCTTGGCGAGCAGTACTTC,CASSLVAGGPLGEQYF
TRBV18,TRBJ2-5,.,TRBD2,TGTGCCAGCTCCCCCGCGGGGGGGCATGAGACCCAGTACTTC,CASSPAGGHETQYF
TRBV19,TRBJ1-3,.,.,TGTGCCAGTAGTATGGGCTCCTCTGGAAACACCATATATTTT,CASSMGSSGNTIYF
TRBV11-2,TRBJ2-7,.,TRBD1,TGTGCCAGCAGCTTAAGAGGGGGCGGCGAGCAGTACTTC,CASSLRGGGEQYF
TRBV5-8,TRBJ2-6,.,TRBD2,TGTGCCAGCAGCAAGGGACTAAACTCTGGGGCCAACGTCCTGACTTTC,CASSKGLNSGANVLTF
TRBV7-6,TRBJ2-7,.,TRBD1,TGTGCCAGCAGCTTAGGTATAGGGACAGGGGTTGGCTACGAGCAGTACTTC,CASSLGIGTGVGYEQYF
TRBV2,TRBJ2-7,.,TRBD1,TGTGCCAGCGACGGGACAGGGAACGAGCAGTACTTC,CASDGTGNEQYF
TRBV7-7,TRBJ2-1,.,.,TGTGCTAGCAGCGCCGACAGGAACAATGAGCAGTTCTTC,CASSADRNNEQFF
TRBV19,TRBJ1-2,.,.,TGTGCCGGGTACGGAGGCAACTATGGCTACACCTTC,CAGYGGNYGYTF
TRBV15,TRBJ2-1,few,.,TGTGCCACCAGCAGAACAGGGTTTGACGAGCAGTTCTTC,CATSRTGFDEQFF
TRBV7-2,TRBJ2-7,.,.,TGTGCCAGCAGCCGACTAGTGTCCTACGAGCAGTACTTC,CASSRLVSYEQYF
TRBV6-5,TRBJ2-7,.,.,TGTGCCAGCAGGGGCTCGGACAGCTCCCCCTACGAGCAGTACTTC,CASRGSDSSPYEQYF
TRBV12-5,TRBJ2-1,.,.,TGTGCTAGTGGTTCAACAGGGAAGGCGTCCCATGAGCAGTTCTTC,CASGSTGKASHEQFF
TRBV9,TRBJ2-2,.,TRBD2,TGTGCCAGCAGCCGGGAGGGTAGGACCGGGGAGCTGTTTTTT,CASSREGRTGELFF
TRBV5-1,TRBJ2-3,.,TRBD2,TGCGCCAGCAGCTTGGCCGTAACTAGCGGAGATACGCAGTATTTT,CASSLAVTSGDTQYF
TRBV5-1,TRBJ1-1,.,TRBD1,TGCGCCAGCAGCCTCGGACAGGGGGATGCTGAAGCTTTCTTT,CASSLGQGDAEAFF
TRBV7-9,TRBJ1-2,.,.,TGTGCCAGCAGCTTAGCACAGGGCTATGGCTACACCTTC,CASSLAQGYGYTF
TRBV7-3,TRBJ2-2,.,TRBD2,TGTGCCAGCAGCTTGGCGACTAGCGGGTACGCGAACACCGGGGAGCTGTTTTTT,CASSLATSGYANTGELFF
TRBV6-1,TRBJ1-1,.,.,TGTGCCAGCAGTGTTACAGGGAACACTGAAGCTTTCTTT,CASSVTGNTEAFF